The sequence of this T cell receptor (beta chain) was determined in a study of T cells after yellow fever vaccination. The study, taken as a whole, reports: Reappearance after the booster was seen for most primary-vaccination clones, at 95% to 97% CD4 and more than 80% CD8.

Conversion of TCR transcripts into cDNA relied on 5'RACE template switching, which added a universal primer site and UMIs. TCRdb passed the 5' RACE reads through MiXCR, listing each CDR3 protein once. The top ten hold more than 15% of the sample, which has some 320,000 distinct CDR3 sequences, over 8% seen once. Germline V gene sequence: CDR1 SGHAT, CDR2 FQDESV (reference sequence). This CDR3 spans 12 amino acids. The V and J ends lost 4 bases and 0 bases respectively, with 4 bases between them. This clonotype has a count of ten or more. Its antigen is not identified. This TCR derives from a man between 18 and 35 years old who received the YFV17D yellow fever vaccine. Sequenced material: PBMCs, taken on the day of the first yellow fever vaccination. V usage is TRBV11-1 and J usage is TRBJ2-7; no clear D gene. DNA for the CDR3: TGTGCCAGCAGCTCTAACTCCTACGAGCAGTACTTC. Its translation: CASSSNSYEQYF. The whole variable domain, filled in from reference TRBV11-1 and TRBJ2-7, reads EAEVAQSPRYKITEKSQAVAFWCDPISGHATLYWYRQILGQGPELLVQFQDESVVDDSQLPKDRFSAERLKGVDSTLKIQPAELGDSAMYLCASSSNSYEQYFGPGTRLTVT.